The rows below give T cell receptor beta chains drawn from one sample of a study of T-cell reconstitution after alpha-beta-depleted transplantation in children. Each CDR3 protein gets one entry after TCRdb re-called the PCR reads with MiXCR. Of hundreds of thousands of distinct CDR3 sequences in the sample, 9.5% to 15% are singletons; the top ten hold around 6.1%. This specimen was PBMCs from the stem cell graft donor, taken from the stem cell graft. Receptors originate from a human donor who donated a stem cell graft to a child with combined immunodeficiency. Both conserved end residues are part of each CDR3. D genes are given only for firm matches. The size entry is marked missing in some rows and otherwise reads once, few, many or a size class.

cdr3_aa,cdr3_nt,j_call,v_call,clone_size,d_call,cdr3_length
CASSLRDVLTGELFF,TGTGCCAGCAGCTTGCGTGACGTCCTTACCGGGGAGCTGTTTTTT,TRBJ2-2,TRBV5-4,NA,NA,15
CASSLGQLKLFF,TGTGCCAGCAGTTTGGGACAGCTAAAACTGTTTTTT,TRBJ1-4,TRBV12-3/TRBV12-4,few,TRBD1,12
CASSPRTGYNSPLHF,TGTGCCAGCAGCCCCCGGACAGGGTATAATTCACCCCTCCACTTT,TRBJ1-6,TRBV9,few,TRBD1,15
CASSRTGRGAFLAEQYF,TGTGCCAGCTCACGTACGGGGAGGGGCGCTTTTCTGGCTGAGCAGTACTTC,TRBJ2-7,TRBV18,NA,TRBD2,17
CSVRNYEQYF,TGCAGCGTACGGAACTACGAGCAGTACTTC,TRBJ2-7,TRBV29-1,many,NA,10
CASSSTRQGAADTQYF,TGTGCCAGCAGCTCCACCCGACAGGGGGCCGCAGATACGCAGTATTTT,TRBJ2-3,TRBV7-9,NA,TRBD1,16
CASSHRSTGPSYEQYF,TGTGCCAGCAGCCACCGTTCGACAGGGCCCTCCTACGAGCAGTACTTC,TRBJ2-7,TRBV7-2,many,TRBD1,16
CSVGTGNYQPQHF,TGCAGCGTTGGTACAGGGAATTATCAGCCCCAGCATTTT,TRBJ1-5,TRBV29-1,NA,NA,13
CASERGSYGYTF,TGTGCCAGCGAAAGAGGGAGCTATGGCTACACCTTC,TRBJ1-2,TRBV12-3/TRBV12-4,many,NA,12
CASSKWGTGDRGLEAQYF,TGTGCCAGCAGCAAATGGGGGACGGGAGACAGGGGCCTAGAGGCGCAGTATTTT,TRBJ2-3,TRBV21-1,few,NA,18
CATWTSGAKFF,TGTGCCACCTGGACTAGCGGGGCGAAGTTCTTC,TRBJ2-1,TRBV6-5,few,TRBD2,11
CSVGDLGETQYF,TGCAGCGTTGGGGACCTCGGAGAGACCCAGTACTTC,TRBJ2-5,TRBV29-1,NA,NA,12
CASSQDRDRASYEQYF,TGCGCCAGCAGCCAAGACAGAGACAGGGCCTCCTACGAGCAGTACTTC,TRBJ2-7,TRBV4-3,NA,TRBD1,16
CAWSGAAPRYTEAFF,TGTGCCTGGAGTGGGGCAGCCCCTAGATACACTGAAGCTTTCTTT,TRBJ1-1,TRBV30,NA,NA,15
CASSLGSRANQPQHF,TGTGCCAGCAGTTTGGGCTCGAGGGCTAATCAGCCCCAGCATTTT,TRBJ1-5,TRBV6-5,many,NA,15
CASSAGQGRETQYF,TGTGCCAGCAGCGCGGGACAGGGCAGAGAGACCCAGTACTTC,TRBJ2-5,TRBV25-1,few,TRBD1,14
CASSLRDQTYNEQFF,TGTGCCAGCAGTCTCCGGGACCAGACCTACAATGAGCAGTTCTTC,TRBJ2-1,TRBV6-1,few,NA,15
CASRLTSGGSYNEQFF,TGTGCCAGCAGACTGACTAGCGGGGGATCCTACAATGAGCAGTTCTTC,TRBJ2-1,TRBV7-2,many,TRBD2,16
CASSLARGDFYEQYF,TGTGCCAGCAGCTTAGCCAGGGGGGACTTTTACGAGCAGTACTTC,TRBJ2-7,TRBV11-2,many,NA,15
CASAWGEVQYF,TGTGCCAGCGCCTGGGGGGAGGTGCAGTACTTC,TRBJ2-7,TRBV9,few,NA,11
CASSRTVNQPQHF,TGTGCCAGCAGTCGGACAGTCAATCAGCCCCAGCATTTT,TRBJ1-5,TRBV12-3/TRBV12-4,NA,NA,13
CASRSGVGSSYNEQFF,TGTGCCAGCAGATCAGGGGTAGGAAGCTCCTACAATGAGCAGTTCTTC,TRBJ2-1,TRBV7-2,many,NA,16
CASSLAGRRDGYTF,TGCGCCAGCAGCTTGGCGGGACGGAGGGATGGCTACACCTTC,TRBJ1-2,TRBV5-1,NA,NA,14
CASSTGTDSFGELFF,TGTGCCAGCAGCACGGGAACGGACTCCTTCGGGGAGCTGTTTTTT,TRBJ2-2,TRBV7-3,NA,NA,15
CSVPASYNEQFF,TGCAGCGTTCCGGCCTCCTACAATGAGCAGTTCTTC,TRBJ2-1,TRBV29-1,many,NA,12
CSVEIFYEQYF,TGCAGCGTTGAGATCTTCTACGAGCAGTACTTC,TRBJ2-7,TRBV29-1,many,NA,11
CASSGMGAGNSPLHF,TGTGCCAGCAGTGGGATGGGGGCCGGGAATTCACCCCTCCACTTT,TRBJ1-6,TRBV6-1,few,NA,15
CASSYGAATQYF,TGTGCCAGCTCGTACGGGGCGGCTACGCAGTATTTT,TRBJ2-3,TRBV2,few,NA,12
CASSMDGGGEAFF,TGTGCCAGTAGTATGGACGGCGGAGGTGAAGCTTTCTTT,TRBJ1-1,TRBV19,NA,NA,13
CASSLDRVAALKAFF,TGTGCCAGCAGCCTGGACAGGGTGGCGGCACTGAAAGCTTTCTTT,TRBJ1-1,TRBV28,NA,TRBD1,15
CASSLVAVGELFF,TGTGCCAGCAGTTTAGTAGCGGTCGGGGAGCTGTTTTTT,TRBJ2-2,TRBV27,NA,NA,13
CSARGPGLAGGNSHSFNSYEQYF,TGCAGTGCTAGGGGTCCGGGACTAGCGGGAGGGAATTCACACTCCTTCAACTCCTACGAGCAGTACTTC,TRBJ2-7,TRBV20-1,NA,TRBD2,23
CASSLGQGARYTGELFF,TGTGCCAGCAGCTTGGGACAGGGGGCGCGGTACACCGGGGAGCTGTTTTTT,TRBJ2-2,TRBV5-5,few,TRBD1,17
CASSHADADQPQHF,TGTGCCAGTTCTCACGCAGATGCGGATCAGCCCCAGCATTTT,TRBJ1-5,TRBV19,NA,NA,14
CASSFDRPYNEQFF,TGTGCCAGCAGCTTCGATAGACCCTACAATGAGCAGTTCTTC,TRBJ2-1,TRBV7-9,many,NA,14